Shown below are 5 T cell receptor beta chains from a single sample sequenced in a study of PD-L1 blockade in urothelial cancer. Specified time point: peripheral blood 6 weeks after treatment start. TCRdb's table, derived via immunoSEQ multiplex PCR, lists solely in-frame clones and lacks some. The sample contains 40,000 to 50,000 clones, approximately 86% of which appear only once. Source: PBMCs, taken around atezolizumab (anti-PD-L1) treatment. These receptors were collected from a man between 60 and 75 years old with urothelial cancer.

This clone was picked up one time. The chain recombines TRBV5-4 with TRBJ2-3, with 12 bases aligning to TRBD2. The CDR3 covers 16 residues. Germline assignment: CDR1 SGHNT and CDR2 YYREEE (reference sequence). The ends lost 0 bases at V and 8 bases at J; junction bases unmatched: 7. The CDR3 nucleotides are TGTGCCAGCAGCTTGGGCCCTAGCGGGGGGGAGGGTACGCAGTATTTT. Protein sequence: CASSLGPSGGEGTQYF.

The V and J genes are TRBV6-1 and TRBJ2-2, with D perhaps TRBD1 (5 bases). CDR3 size: 14 residues. Trimming cost V 6 bases and J 0 bases, with 8 bases left between them. The germline V gene has CDR1 MNHNS and CDR2 SASEGT. The chain's CDR3 is CASRQVPNTGELFF. Here the CDR3 DNA reads TGTGCCAGCAGACAGGTGCCGAACACCGGGGAGCTGTTTTTT.

CDR3 sequence reads: CASRGRGGRFAETQYF. CDR3 in DNA: TGTGCCAGCAGAGGTAGGGGGGGCCGATTTGCAGAGACCCAGTACTTC. The chain is built from TRBV5-6 and TRBJ2-5, with D possibly being TRBD2 (7 bases). CDR3 length equals 16 residues. Trimming shortened V by 5 bases and J by 4 bases, and 21 bases separated the two germline ends. Looked up from germline, CDR1 is SGHDT and CDR2 is YYEEEE.

The rearrangement joins TRBV7-9 to TRBJ1-1; D possibly corresponds to TRBD1 (5 bases). V gave up 6 bases and J gave up 0 bases, with 14 bases separating them. The germline CDR1 and CDR2 sequences are SEHNR and FQNEAQ (reference sequence). There are 15 residues in the CDR3. DNA of the CDR3: TGTGCCAGCAGTACCTCGGACAATCTGAACACTGAAGCTTTCTTT. Its translation: CASSTSDNLNTEAFF. The full variable domain, its missing parts supplied by reference TRBV7-9 and TRBJ1-1, is DTGVSQNPRHKITKRGQNVTFRCDPISEHNRLYWYRQTLGQGPEFLTYFQNEAQLEKSRLLSDRFSAERPKGSFSTLEIQRTEQGDSAMYLCASSTSDNLNTEAFFGQGTRLTVV.

Comment on this clone: Other DNA sequences from this sample encode an identical CDR3 as well. This sequence joins TRBV18 and TRBJ2-2; TRBD2 is a possible D gene (5 bases). CDR3 size: 12 residues. Germline V gene sequence: CDR1 KGHSH, CDR2 LQKENI. V lost 3 bases and J lost 8, with 7 bases in between. CDR3 residues: CASSPGDGELFF. In DNA, the CDR3 is TGTGCCAGCTCACCGGGAGATGGGGAGCTGTTTTTT.